These 27 T cell receptor beta chains were all obtained from the same sample, sequenced in a study of cytomegalovirus exposure and HLA in healthy donors. The PCR contained 60 Vbeta and 13 Jbeta primers. Some clones are missing from TCRdb's copy, which holds only in-frame ones; the method was immunoSEQ multiplex PCR. This repertoire shows roughly 200,000 clones, 75% to 80% found once; its top ten account for over 2%. What was sequenced was PBMCs. These TCRs come from a woman in her twenties or thirties in good health and CMV-seropositive.

V and J are TRBV27 and TRBJ2-1; D not certain. Between the trimmed V and J ends, which lost 5 bases and 1 base, there was a span of 12 bases. The CDR3 has 15 residues. CDR1 is MNHEY, CDR2 SMNVEV, per germline (reference sequence). This CDR3 reads CASSPSGGSYNEQFF. The CDR3 coding sequence is TGTGCCAGCAGTCCCTCGGGTGGGTCCTACAATGAGCAGTTCTTC.

The CDR3 is CATSTRQGPYEQYF. CDR3 DNA: TGTGCCACCAGCACGCGACAGGGACCCTACGAGCAGTACTTC. This chain uses TRBV15 with TRBJ2-7; 7 bases line up with TRBD1. From germline, CDR1 is LNHNV and CDR2 YYDKDF (reference sequence). The CDR3 is 14 amino acids. J lost 2 bases, V lost 4 bases, and 5 bases had no gene match.

The chain joins TRBV6-5 to TRBJ2-3; D possibly corresponds to TRBD1 (5 bases). This CDR3 region has 12 residues. V dropped 8 bases and J dropped 5 bases, with 11 bases sitting between them. Germline-derived CDR1 and CDR2 are MNHEY and SVGAGI. In DNA form, the CDR3 reads TGTGCCAGCTACGCTAGGGGAGATACGCAGTATTTT. Translation: CASYARGDTQYF.

This rearrangement joins TRBV7-2 to TRBJ2-1; tentative D call: TRBD2 (5 bases). The CDR3 is 12 amino acids. Per germline, CDR1 SGHTA and CDR2 FQGNSA. V was shortened by 5 bases and J by 15 bases, with 17 bases between the two germline ends. The CDR3 DNA reads TGTGCCAGCAGCCCCCATTCGGCTAGCTCGTTCTTC. Translating gives CASSPHSASSFF.

The table lists this clone with a few counts. The chain combines TRBV7-2 with TRBJ2-5, with D maybe TRBD2 (5 bases). CDR3 length equals 16 residues. Trimming left V 4 bases short and J 3 bases short, with 18 bases between. CDR1 and CDR2 (germline): SGHTA, FQGNSA. The CDR3 DNA sequence: TGTGCCAGCAGCTCTAGGCGCTCTAGCTTAAAAGAGACCCAGTACTTC. This codes for CASSSRRSSLKETQYF. The full variable domain, its missing parts supplied by reference TRBV7-2 and TRBJ2-5, is GAGVSQSPSNKVTEKGKDVELRCDPISGHTALYWYRQSLGQGLEFLIYFQGNSAPDKSGLPSDRFSAERTGGSVSTLTIQRTQQEDSAVYLCASSSRRSSLKETQYFGPGTRLLVL.

As for this clone: The same CDR3 also results from other DNA sequences found in this sample. V usage is TRBV6-5 and J usage is TRBJ1-1; no definite D call. This CDR3 is built from 14 residues. Germline assignment: CDR1 MNHEY and CDR2 SVGAGI. The V gene lost 2 bases and the J gene lost 7 bases, with 14 bases spanning the gap. The CDR3 nucleotides read TGTGCCAGCAGTTACCAGACAACAGCCCGTGAAGCTTTCTTT. Translated: CASSYQTTAREAFF.

The V gene is TRBV28, the J gene TRBJ2-5; 10 bases line up with TRBD1. The CDR3 consists of 15 residues. V lost 8 bases and J lost 4; bases outside the gene matches: 10. CDR1 is MDHEN and CDR2 is SYDVKM in the germline V gene. CDR3 region: CASGLDRGHRETQYF. Here the CDR3 DNA reads TGTGCCAGCGGACTCGACAGGGGGCACAGAGAGACCCAGTACTTC.

CDR3 bases: TGTGCCAGCACCCGGGACAGGGTCTATGGCTACACCTTC. This codes for CASTRDRVYGYTF. V usage is TRBV2 and J usage is TRBJ1-2; 9 bases are a match to TRBD1. Trimming cost V 7 bases and J 4 bases; bases outside gene matches: 4. Germline CDR1 SNHLY, CDR2 FYNNEI. The CDR3 runs 13 residues.

The V call is TRBV6-6, the J call TRBJ2-5; a weak D match, TRBD2 (5 bases). The J call may be faulty, since TRBJ2-7 better matches the DNA end. Germline V gene lookup returns CDR1 MNHNY and CDR2 SVGAGI (reference sequence). This CDR3 spans 16 amino acids. The CDR3 nucleotides are TGTGCCAGCAGTTACTCCGCCCTAGCTCCTGCCTACGAGCAGTACTTC. Encoded protein: CASSYSALAPAYEQYF.

V usage is TRBV7-2 and J usage is TRBJ2-3; TRBD1 agrees at 9 bases. Trimming took 1 base from V and 4 from J; bases not matched to a gene: 3. Germline CDR1 SGHTA, CDR2 FQGNSA. The CDR3 totals 15 residues. The CDR3 loop reads CASSLDRGQADTQYF. The CDR3 nucleotides are TGTGCCAGCAGCTTAGACAGGGGGCAGGCAGATACGCAGTATTTT. Based on the CDR3 plus reference TRBV7-2 and TRBJ2-3, the full variable domain is GAGVSQSPSNKVTEKGKDVELRCDPISGHTALYWYRQSLGQGLEFLIYFQGNSAPDKSGLPSDRFSAERTGGSVSTLTIQRTQQEDSAVYLCASSLDRGQADTQYFGPGTRLTVL.

The sample holds one count of this clone. V is TRBV6-6 and J is TRBJ1-6; maybe TRBD1 (5 bases). Germline loops: CDR1 MNHNY, CDR2 SVGAGI (reference sequence). The CDR3 loop spans 15 amino acids. Deletions cut 0 bases from V and 4 bases from J, with 7 bases between. The CDR3, as DNA: TGTGCCAGCAGTTACTCGCAGGGATATAATTCACCCCTCCACTTT. It is translated as CASSYSQGYNSPLHF.

The chain recombines TRBV5-1 with TRBJ2-7; D might be TRBD1 (6 bases). V lost 1 base, J lost 2 bases, and 10 bases lay in between. This CDR3 contains 14 residues. Germline V CDR1 and CDR2: SGHRS, YFSETQ. The CDR3 reads CASSLIQGPYEQYF. The CDR3 bases are TGCGCCAGCAGCTTGATTCAGGGGCCCTACGAGCAGTACTTC.

This chain links TRBV4-2 with TRBJ2-7; 11 bases match TRBD2. CDR1 is LGHNA, CDR2 YNFKEQ, per germline. The CDR3 sequence is 15 residues long. The junction had 6 bases not matched to a gene; V was cut back by 5 bases and J by 3 bases. CDR3 DNA: TGTGCCAGCAGCAAAACTAGCGGGAGTAGCTACGAGCAGTACTTC. Its translation: CASSKTSGSSYEQYF.

This rearrangement joins TRBV7-3 to TRBJ2-3, with D possibly matching TRBD2 (5 bases). The V and J ends lost 5 bases and 3 bases respectively, with 12 bases between them. The CDR3 is 14 amino acids. Germline V gives CDR1 SGHTA, CDR2 FQGTGA. The CDR3 DNA follows: TGTGCCAGCAGCGCCGGGAAGGTAACAGATACGCAGTATTTT. This translates into CASSAGKVTDTQYF.

The chain uses TRBV14 and TRBJ2-1; 7 bases map to TRBD2. This CDR3 is 13 amino acids long. V was clipped by 7 bases and J by 2 bases; unmatched bases: 2. Germline assignment: CDR1 SGHDN and CDR2 FVKESK. The CDR3 DNA is TGTGCCAGCAAGGGACTACCCTACAATGAGCAGTTCTTC. Protein sequence: CASKGLPYNEQFF.

The genes are TRBV5-1 and TRBJ1-4; TRBD1 agrees at 7 bases. The CDR3 contains 17 residues. V was clipped by 0 bases and J by 0 bases; unmatched bases: 5. In germline, CDR1 is SGHRS, CDR2 YFSETQ. CDR3 region: CASSLAPGQATNEKLFF. The CDR3 DNA reads TGCGCCAGCAGCTTGGCTCCCGGACAGGCAACTAATGAAAAACTGTTTTTT.

The chain employs TRBV5-6 and TRBJ2-5; tentatively, D is TRBD1 (5 bases). The germline gives CDR1 SGHDT, CDR2 YYEEEE. V was cut by 2 bases and J by 4 bases, with 12 bases left in between. This CDR3 region has 14 residues. For the CDR3, the DNA is TGTGCCAGCAGCTTCTACCAGGGCGGAGAGACCCAGTACTTC. Its protein product is CASSFYQGGETQYF.

The CDR3 bases are TGTGCCACCACTAGCGGGAGGGCTAGCTCCTACAATGAGCAGTTCTTC. It codes for CATTSGRASSYNEQFF. The chain combines TRBV19 with TRBJ2-1; 13 nucleotides match TRBD2. The CDR3 extends over 16 amino acids. CDR1 is LNHDA and CDR2 is SQIVND in the germline V gene (reference sequence). V lost 10 bases, J lost 0 bases, and 6 bases stayed unmatched.

The J gene is TRBJ1-3, the V gene TRBV2, with D maybe TRBD1 (6 bases). V was cut by 9 bases and J by 2 bases, with 11 bases left in between. The CDR3 sequence is 13 residues long. In germline, CDR1 is SNHLY, CDR2 FYNNEI. CDR3 coding DNA: TGTGCCAGTTCCAGGGGTACTGGAAACACCATATATTTT. It yields the protein CASSRGTGNTIYF.

V and J are TRBV28 and TRBJ1-2, with D maybe TRBD1 (6 bases). The CDR3 has 12 residues. Trimming stripped 4 bases from V and 8 bases from J, with 11 bases between. Germline V gene lookup returns CDR1 MDHEN and CDR2 SYDVKM. CDR3 residues: CASSSPRGGYTF. The CDR3 DNA follows: TGTGCCAGCAGTTCTCCTAGGGGGGGCTACACCTTC.

V gene TRBV5-6 combines with J gene TRBJ2-2; D call uncertain. Germline V gene data show CDR1 as SGHDT and CDR2 as YYEEEE. This CDR3 is 15 amino acids long. V was trimmed by 2 bases and J by 4 bases, leaving 12 bases between them. CDR3 DNA sequence: TGTGCCAGCAGCTTCTTTACAGTAAGCACCGGGGAGCTGTTTTTT. It specifies CASSFFTVSTGELFF.

The chain has TRBV5-6 and TRBJ1-6; 7 nucleotides line up with TRBD1. The length of the CDR3 is 16 residues. Germline CDR1 reads SGHDT; CDR2 reads YYEEEE. J was trimmed by 6 bases and V by 4 bases; bases with no gene match: 10. CDR3 sequence: CASSATDRAPNSPLHF. CDR3 nucleotides: TGTGCCAGCAGCGCAACCGACAGGGCACCTAATTCACCCCTCCACTTT. The whole variable domain, remainder taken from reference TRBV5-6 and TRBJ1-6, is DAGVTQSPTHLIKTRGQQVTLRCSPKSGHDTVSWYQQALGQGPQFIFQYYEEEERQRGNFPDRFSGHQFPNYSSELNVNALLLGDSALYLCASSATDRAPNSPLHFGNGTRLTVT.

This rearrangement joins TRBV23-1 to TRBJ1-3; D remains ambiguous. TRBV23-1 belongs to the ORF category, with a function that is uncertain. The length of the CDR3 is 13 residues. Trimming left V 7 bases short and J 1 base short, with 8 bases between. Here the CDR3 DNA reads TGCGCCAGCATAGGGAGGTCTGGAAACACCATATATTTT. It translates to CASIGRSGNTIYF.

The chain carries TRBV7-3 and TRBJ2-1, with D possibly TRBD1 on 6 matching bases. CDR1 is SGHTA, CDR2 FQGTGA, per germline. V lost 3 bases, J lost 6 bases, and 12 bases lay in between. This CDR3 region has 14 residues. The CDR3 loop reads CASSFEGVLNEQFF. The CDR3 DNA sequence: TGTGCCAGCAGCTTTGAGGGGGTGCTCAATGAGCAGTTCTTC.

This clone showed up just once. The V and J genes are TRBV23-1 and TRBJ2-2; TRBD1 might be the D (6 bases). TRBV23-1 is an ORF; its function is uncertain. This CDR3 is built from 16 residues. Trimming stripped 0 bases from V and 1 base from J, with 9 bases between. The CDR3 nucleotides are TGCGCCAGCAGTCAATCAGGGGGTCAGAACACCGGGGAGCTGTTTTTT. Protein sequence: CASSQSGGQNTGELFF.

The chain uses TRBV28 and TRBJ2-5; 7 bases align to TRBD1. Unmatched junction bases numbered 5, after V lost 6 bases and J lost 4 bases. Germline CDR1 is MDHEN and CDR2 is SYDVKM. This CDR3 contains 13 residues. The CDR3 region is CASSQGDRETQYF. The CDR3 bases are TGTGCCAGCAGCCAGGGGGATAGAGAGACCCAGTACTTC.

V gene TRBV18 combines with J gene TRBJ2-3; 13 bases fit TRBD2. The CDR3 has 16 amino acids. V trimming: 3 bases; J trimming: 5 bases; junction bases outside the gene matches: 5. Germline-derived CDR1 and CDR2 are KGHSH and LQKENI. As DNA, the CDR3 is TGTGCCAGCTCACCCCCGGGACTAGCGGGGCTAGATACGCAGTATTTT. Its translation: CASSPPGLAGLDTQYF.